What follows are 25 T cell receptor beta chains derived from one specimen sequenced in a study of cytomegalovirus exposure and HLA in healthy donors. The primer mix had 60 Vbeta and 13 Jbeta primers. Sequencing was performed with immunoSEQ multiplex PCR; in TCRdb, only in-frame clones are kept and a portion is missing. Of about 190,000 clones in the sample, 75% to 80% were seen once. Sequenced material: PBMCs. The receptors derive from a young woman in good health and CMV-seropositive.

The chain employs TRBV15 and TRBJ2-7; tentative D call: TRBD2 (5 bases). The CDR3 sequence is 15 residues long. From germline, CDR1 is LNHNV and CDR2 YYDKDF (reference sequence). Between the trimmed V and J ends, which lost 1 base and 4 bases, there was a span of 14 bases. Here the CDR3 reads CATSRGSGMVYEQYF. The CDR3 coding sequence is TGTGCCACCAGCAGAGGGTCGGGAATGGTATACGAGCAGTACTTC.

The gene calls are TRBV30 and TRBJ2-3; no clear D gene. This CDR3 is built from 13 residues. Deletions cut 0 bases from V and 4 bases from J, with 8 bases between. The germline V gene has CDR1 GTSNPN and CDR2 SVGIG (reference sequence). This CDR3 reads CAWSVWAPDTQYF. The CDR3 DNA is TGTGCCTGGAGTGTTTGGGCCCCAGATACGCAGTATTTT.

The V call is TRBV6-5, the J call TRBJ1-5, with 9 bases identical to TRBD1. This CDR3 comprises 14 residues. V was clipped by 7 bases and J by 5 bases; unmatched bases: 6. Per the germline V gene, CDR1 is MNHEY and CDR2 is SVGAGI. CDR3 in DNA: TGTGCCAGCAAACCGGACAGGGGTGATCAGCCCCAGCATTTT. Translation: CASKPDRGDQPQHF.

The chain couples TRBV4-1 to TRBJ2-7; perhaps TRBD1 as D (6 bases). The CDR3 extends over 14 amino acids. Deletions cut 4 bases from V and 5 bases from J, with 15 bases between. Germline V gene data show CDR1 as MGHRA and CDR2 as YSYEKL. In DNA form, the CDR3 reads TGCGCCAGCAGCCGTACACAGGGTCGGAACGAGCAGTACTTC. Its protein is CASSRTQGRNEQYF.

This chain uses TRBV11-2 with TRBJ2-3, with D possibly TRBD2 on 7 matching bases. Trimming left V 5 bases short and J 4 bases short, with 13 bases between. The CDR3 sequence is 14 residues long. The germline CDR1 and CDR2 sequences are SGHAT and FQNNGV. CDR3 in DNA: TGTGCCAGCAGCCAGGGGACTACGGCAGATACGCAGTATTTT. Translation gives CASSQGTTADTQYF.

The chain links TRBV7-2 to TRBJ2-3; 7 bases are shared with TRBD2. The germline gives CDR1 SGHTA, CDR2 FQGNSA. V lost 0 bases and J lost 4; bases outside the gene matches: 7. The CDR3 covers 16 residues. The CDR3 DNA sequence: TGTGCCAGCAGCTTAGCCGTGAAACTAGCGCCAGATACGCAGTATTTT. Translation gives CASSLAVKLAPDTQYF.

The chain combines TRBV28 with TRBJ1-2; D unclear. V was shortened by 6 bases and J by 9 bases, with 20 bases between the two germline ends. In germline, CDR1 is MDHEN, CDR2 SYDVKM. The length of the CDR3 is 14 residues. The CDR3 region is CASREMDWSRSYTF. The CDR3 DNA reads as TGTGCCAGCAGGGAAATGGACTGGTCCAGAAGCTACACCTTC.

The chain joins TRBV7-9 to TRBJ1-2; 7 nucleotides match TRBD1. The junction had 21 bases not matched to a gene; V was cut back by 4 bases and J by 4 bases. This CDR3 has 19 amino acids. The V gene's germline CDR1 is SEHNR and CDR2 FQNEAQ (reference sequence). This chain's CDR3 is CASSSRGWDSTSLGYGYTF. The CDR3 DNA is TGTGCCAGCAGCTCTAGGGGGTGGGACAGTACTTCCTTGGGCTATGGCTACACCTTC.

This clone has only a few counts. The CDR3 is CASSLGSQPRGSYEQYF. CDR3 in DNA: TGTGCCAGCAGCTTAGGGTCTCAGCCTCGGGGTTCCTACGAGCAGTACTTC. The genes are TRBV11-2 and TRBJ2-7, with D possibly being TRBD2 (5 bases). In germline, CDR1 is SGHAT, CDR2 FQNNGV. The V end lost 1 base, the J end lost 1 base, and 17 bases lay between the germline ends. This CDR3 contains 17 residues.

The chain recombines TRBV5-1 with TRBJ2-1; perhaps TRBD2 as D (5 bases). V shed 0 bases and J shed 2 bases, with 9 bases lying between them. The CDR3 covers 15 residues. Germline V gene sequence: CDR1 SGHRS, CDR2 YFSETQ. The CDR3 coding sequence is TGCGCCAGCAGCTTGGGCGGGCAGACCTACAATGAGCAGTTCTTC. Residues: CASSLGGQTYNEQFF.

J is TRBJ1-2 and V is TRBV2; D is ambiguous. Germline-derived CDR1 and CDR2 are SNHLY and FYNNEI. V lost 4 bases and J lost 7, with 13 bases in between. This CDR3 contains 13 residues. The CDR3 region is CASSAPQSGGYTF. The CDR3 DNA sequence: TGTGCCAGCAGTGCGCCCCAAAGCGGTGGCTACACCTTC.

V is TRBV10-3 and J is TRBJ2-7; TRBD2 is a possible D gene (5 bases). Trimming removed 3 bases from V and 1 base from J, with 13 bases in between. CDR1 and CDR2 from the germline V gene are ENHRY and SYGVKD. This CDR3 region has 15 residues. DNA for the CDR3: TGTGCCATCAGTGATCTTAAGGACTTATCCTACGAGCAGTACTTC. Translated, it gives CAISDLKDLSYEQYF.

A note on this clone: The junction shows a germline mismatch at one end, possibly a read error. V is TRBV7-7 and J is TRBJ1-3; TRBD1 is a possible D gene (6 bases). Germline CDR1 SSHAT, CDR2 FNYEAQ (reference sequence). The length of the CDR3 is 14 residues. CDR3 loop: CASSPGVSGNTIYF. In DNA form, the CDR3 reads TGTGCTAGCAGCCCAGGGGTCTCTGGAAACACCATATATTTT.

The rearrangement uses TRBV10-3 and TRBJ2-3; the D is unclear. Germline V CDR1 and CDR2: ENHRY, SYGVKD. The V gene lost 5 bases and the J gene lost 3 bases, with 3 bases spanning the gap. The CDR3 contains 11 residues. Here the CDR3 DNA reads TGTGCCATCAGTCAGACAGATACGCAGTATTTT. This encodes CAISQTDTQYF.

The rearrangement links TRBV27 to TRBJ1-2; 9 nucleotides line up with TRBD1. V shed 4 bases, J shed 8 bases, and the junction held 11 bases outside the gene matches. Germline V gene sequence: CDR1 MNHEY, CDR2 SMNVEV (reference sequence). The CDR3 runs 15 residues. In DNA form, the CDR3 reads TGTGCCAGCAGTTCACCGGGACAGGGAGTATACGGCTACACCTTC. Amino acid sequence: CASSSPGQGVYGYTF.

This chain connects TRBV7-3 to TRBJ1-1; D possibly corresponds to TRBD1 (5 bases). With 1 base removed from V and 1 base from J, the gap between germline ends came to 13 bases. The CDR3 consists of 16 residues. Per germline, CDR1 SGHTA and CDR2 FQGTGA. This CDR3 is CASSLRVVGGNTEAFF. The CDR3 region has the DNA TGTGCCAGCAGCTTAAGGGTCGTGGGGGGGAACACTGAAGCTTTCTTT.

The V call is TRBV4-1, the J call TRBJ2-1, with D possibly being TRBD1 (6 bases). The V end was cut by 4 bases, the J end by 4 bases, with 23 bases between. Germline V CDR1 and CDR2: MGHRA, YSYEKL. This CDR3 has 18 amino acids. The CDR3 sequence is CASSLAPSIDRRYNEQFF. The CDR3, as DNA: TGCGCCAGCAGCCTTGCTCCCTCTATCGACAGGAGGTACAATGAGCAGTTCTTC.

CDR3 nucleotides: TGTGTCGTAGGATTAGCGGACTCCTACGAGCAGTACTTC. Protein sequence: CVVGLADSYEQYF. This chain connects TRBV30 to TRBJ2-7; D possibly corresponds to TRBD2 (6 bases). The CDR3 loop spans 13 amino acids. Germline V gene lookup returns CDR1 GTSNPN and CDR2 SVGIG (reference sequence).

This clone was detected only a few times. This sequence joins TRBV5-1 and TRBJ2-3; D is unclear. Germline V gene lookup returns CDR1 SGHRS and CDR2 YFSETQ. V lost 4 bases and J 2 bases, leaving 11 bases between the germline ends. The CDR3 consists of 14 residues. The CDR3 region is CASSPAGFTDTQYF. As DNA, the CDR3 is TGCGCCAGCAGCCCCGCCGGGTTCACAGATACGCAGTATTTT. The full variable domain, its missing parts supplied by reference TRBV5-1 and TRBJ2-3, is KAGVTQTPRYLIKTRGQQVTLSCSPISGHRSVSWYQQTPGQGLQFLFEYFSETQRNKGNFPGRFSGRQFSNSRSEMNVSTLELGDSALYLCASSPAGFTDTQYFGPGTRLTVL.

This clone showed up just a few times. CDR3 in DNA: TGCAGCTATGAGATGGGAGGGTACAATGAGCAGTTCTTC. Protein sequence: CSYEMGGYNEQFF. The V call is TRBV29-1, the J call TRBJ2-1, with TRBD2 identical over 7 bases. The CDR3 totals 13 residues. Trimming took 8 bases from V and 4 from J; bases not matched to a gene: 8. Germline loops: CDR1 SQVTM, CDR2 ANQGSEA.

The CDR3 reads CASSKQGRDYNEQFF. CDR3 in DNA: TGTGCCAGCAGTAAACAGGGTAGGGATTACAATGAGCAGTTCTTC. The V and J genes are TRBV11-3 and TRBJ2-1, with D possibly matching TRBD1 (6 bases). Trimming pared 6 bases from V and 4 bases from J, leaving 16 bases between. Germline V CDR1 and CDR2: SGHNT, YENEEA. This CDR3 is built from 15 residues. Full variable domain (rest looked up from reference TRBV11-3 and TRBJ2-1): EAGVVQSPRYKIIEKKQPVAFWCNPISGHNTLYWYLQNLGQGPELLIRYENEEAVDDSQLPKDRFSAERLKGVDSTLKIQPAELGDSAVYLCASSKQGRDYNEQFFGPGTRLTVL.

The chain links TRBV5-6 to TRBJ1-2; no definite D call. The CDR3 totals 15 residues. Per the germline V gene, CDR1 is SGHDT and CDR2 is YYEEEE. Trimming left V 0 bases short and J 4 bases short, with 13 bases between. The CDR3: CASSLGLETAYGYTF. CDR3 nucleotide sequence: TGTGCCAGCAGCTTGGGCCTGGAGACGGCCTATGGCTACACCTTC.

The table lists this clone with a few counts. The chain links TRBV2 to TRBJ2-7, with TRBD2 matching 13 bases. J was trimmed by 11 bases and V by 7 bases; bases with no gene match: 11. Germline V gives CDR1 SNHLY, CDR2 FYNNEI. The CDR3 consists of 14 residues. The CDR3 DNA reads as TGTGCCAGCACCCTCGGGACTAGCGGGGCCCCGGAGTACTTC. This translates into CASTLGTSGAPEYF.

V usage is TRBV29-1 and J usage is TRBJ2-7, with 8 bases identical to TRBD2. V gave up 1 base and J gave up 0 bases; unmatched junction bases: 5. The CDR3 sequence is 15 residues long. The germline CDR1 and CDR2 sequences are SQVTM and ANQGSEA. In DNA, the CDR3 is TGCAGCGTTGAAGGTCGGCGGGAGGCCTCCTACGAGCAGTACTTC. Translation gives CSVEGRREASYEQYF.

This clone was observed a few times. The chain has TRBV19 and TRBJ1-4; 7 nucleotides match TRBD1. This CDR3 contains 16 residues. Germline CDR1 reads LNHDA; CDR2 reads SQIVND (reference sequence). Trimming took 5 bases from V and 4 from J; bases not matched to a gene: 10. CDR3 in DNA: TGTGCCAGTAGTGTTCGCGGGACAGTTTTTAATGAAAAACTGTTTTTT. This gives the protein CASSVRGTVFNEKLFF.